This TCR beta chain was captured in a study of human T cells and chemical hapten exposure. Study results and caveats: No change in TCRs above 1 in 1000 frequency was produced by DPC sensitization.

As for time point: patch test 2, 6 weeks after DPC sensitization. Described treatment: therapeutic diphenylcyclopropenone sensitization with weekly scalp DPC. Blood was drawn before each patch test was applied. Only a few counts were recorded for this clonotype. The antigen remains undetermined. In the library, unique molecular identifiers were attached to individual cDNA molecules. MiXCR, run by TCRdb on the RACE reads, gives a single entry per CDR3 protein. The sample carries some 350,000 distinct CDR3 sequences, about 6.3% recorded once. Germline-derived CDR1 and CDR2 are MNHEY and SVGEGT. The CDR3 extends over 15 amino acids. V lost 6 bases and J lost 5, with 18 bases in between.

This TCR was recovered from a woman under 30 with alopecia areata. Some clones in this sample may be carry-over from other donors' samples. This sample comprised whole blood, obtained in connection with sensitization to the hapten diphenylcyclopropenone (DPC). V usage is TRBV6-2 or TRBV6-3 and J usage is TRBJ2-3; D gene uncertain. The CDR3 reads CASSYPGMSQDTQYF. In DNA, the CDR3 is TGTGCCAGCAGCTACCCGGGCATGTCGCAAGATACGCAGTATTTT.